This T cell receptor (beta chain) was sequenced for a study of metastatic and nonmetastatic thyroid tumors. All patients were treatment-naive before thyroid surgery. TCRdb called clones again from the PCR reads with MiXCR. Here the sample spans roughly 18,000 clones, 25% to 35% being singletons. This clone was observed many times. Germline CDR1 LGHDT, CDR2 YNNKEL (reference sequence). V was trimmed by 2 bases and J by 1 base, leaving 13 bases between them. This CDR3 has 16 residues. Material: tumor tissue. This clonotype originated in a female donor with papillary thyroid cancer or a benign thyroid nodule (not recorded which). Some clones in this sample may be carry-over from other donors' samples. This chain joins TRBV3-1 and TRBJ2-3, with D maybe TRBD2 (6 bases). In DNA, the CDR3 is TGTGCCAGCAGCCAAACAATCGCTAGCGGCACAGATACGCAGTATTTT. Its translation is CASSQTIASGTDTQYF.